Listed below are T cell receptor beta chains from one sample, sequenced in a study of cytotoxic CD8 clonotypes in ibrutinib-treated CLL. Sequencing used immunoSEQ multiplex PCR; TCRdb keeps in-frame clones, though not all of them. This table holds a few hundred thousand clones, roughly 70% found once. The sample in question was PBMCs, obtained after 24 months of ibrutinib treatment. The receptors derive from a human donor with chronic lymphocytic leukemia. The CDR3 runs from the conserved cysteine through the conserved F or W. D genes are given only for firm matches. Clone sizes are given selectively: once, few, many, or a class where the clone is expanded.

CDR3aa: CATSRGGPYEQYF; CDR3nt: TGTGCCACCAGCAGAGGGGGACCTTACGAGCAGTACTTC; v_gene: TRBV15; abundance: -; d_gene: -; j_gene: TRBJ2-7; len: 13
CDR3aa: CSARRNTEAFF; CDR3nt: TGCAGTGCCAGGCGGAACACTGAAGCTTTCTTT; v_gene: TRBV20-1; abundance: -; d_gene: -; j_gene: TRBJ1-1; len: 11
CDR3aa: CASQSPGQSVSYEQYF; CDR3nt: TGTGCCAGCCAAAGTCCGGGACAGAGCGTTTCTTACGAGCAGTACTTC; v_gene: TRBV2; abundance: -; d_gene: TRBD1; j_gene: TRBJ2-7; len: 16
CDR3aa: CASSPAGGRNEQYF; CDR3nt: TGTGCCAGCAGCCCAGCGGGAGGGCGTAACGAGCAGTACTTC; v_gene: TRBV28; abundance: -; d_gene: TRBD2; j_gene: TRBJ2-7; len: 14
CDR3aa: CASSQGDSTYGYTF; CDR3nt: TGTGCCAGCAGCCAAGGGGACAGCACCTATGGCTACACCTTC; v_gene: TRBV4-2; abundance: -; d_gene: TRBD1; j_gene: TRBJ1-2; len: 14
CDR3aa: CASSGSQGIFTYGYTF; CDR3nt: TGTGCCAGCAGTGGCTCGCAGGGGATCTTTACCTATGGCTACACCTTC; v_gene: TRBV2; abundance: -; d_gene: -; j_gene: TRBJ1-2; len: 16
CDR3aa: CASTPPVNTEAFF; CDR3nt: TGTGCCAGCACTCCGCCAGTGAACACTGAAGCTTTCTTT; v_gene: TRBV28; abundance: -; d_gene: -; j_gene: TRBJ1-1; len: 13
CDR3aa: CASSELGTPRLFF; CDR3nt: TGCGCCAGCAGTGAGTTGGGGACACCGCGCCTGTTTTTT; v_gene: TRBV10-2; abundance: -; d_gene: -; j_gene: TRBJ1-4; len: 13
CDR3aa: CAGQTSGANVLTF; CDR3nt: TGTGCCGGTCAGACCTCTGGGGCCAACGTCCTGACTTTC; v_gene: TRBV2; abundance: few; d_gene: -; j_gene: TRBJ2-6; len: 13
CDR3aa: CASSGRLAVYEQYF; CDR3nt: TGTGCCAGCAGTGGAAGACTAGCGGTCTACGAGCAGTACTTC; v_gene: TRBV6-1; abundance: -; d_gene: TRBD2; j_gene: TRBJ2-7; len: 14
CDR3aa: CAWDRGQKNIQYF; CDR3nt: TGTGCCTGGGACAGGGGGCAGAAAAACATTCAGTACTTC; v_gene: TRBV30; abundance: -; d_gene: TRBD1; j_gene: TRBJ2-4; len: 13
CDR3aa: CASRMGQGGQPQHF; CDR3nt: TGTGCCAGCAGAATGGGACAGGGTGGCCAGCCCCAGCATTTT; v_gene: TRBV7-2; abundance: -; d_gene: TRBD1; j_gene: TRBJ1-5; len: 14
CDR3aa: CASSHVRASYEQYF; CDR3nt: TGTGCCAGTAGCCACGTCCGGGCCTCCTACGAGCAGTACTTC; v_gene: TRBV19; abundance: -; d_gene: -; j_gene: TRBJ2-7; len: 14
CDR3aa: CSARENQPQHF; CDR3nt: TGCAGTGCTAGAGAAAATCAGCCCCAGCATTTT; v_gene: TRBV20-1; abundance: -; d_gene: -; j_gene: TRBJ1-5; len: 11
CDR3aa: CASSPDRQYGYTF; CDR3nt: TGTGCCAGCAGCCCTGACCGACAATATGGCTACACCTTC; v_gene: TRBV7-2; abundance: -; d_gene: -; j_gene: TRBJ1-2; len: 13
CDR3aa: CASSLLAGGHYEQYF; CDR3nt: TGCGCCAGCAGCTTACTAGCGGGAGGTCACTACGAGCAGTACTTC; v_gene: TRBV5-1; abundance: few; d_gene: TRBD2; j_gene: TRBJ2-7; len: 15
CDR3aa: CASSQDRSGLSSGANVLTF; CDR3nt: TGTGCCAGCAGCCAAGATCGGTCTGGCTTAAGCTCTGGGGCCAACGTCCTGACTTTC; v_gene: TRBV4-2; abundance: -; d_gene: -; j_gene: TRBJ2-6; len: 19
CDR3aa: CASRDFGYEQYF; CDR3nt: TGTGCCAGCAGGGACTTCGGCTACGAGCAGTACTTC; v_gene: TRBV27; abundance: -; d_gene: -; j_gene: TRBJ2-7; len: 12
CDR3aa: CASRGDNSNQPQHF; CDR3nt: TGCGCCAGCAGGGGGGATAATAGCAATCAGCCCCAGCATTTT; v_gene: TRBV5-1; abundance: -; d_gene: -; j_gene: TRBJ1-5; len: 14
CDR3aa: CASSKINEKLFF; CDR3nt: TGTGCCAGCAGCAAAATTAATGAAAAACTGTTTTTT; v_gene: TRBV27; abundance: -; d_gene: -; j_gene: TRBJ1-4; len: 12
CDR3aa: CASSGRTGTMLNTGELFF; CDR3nt: TGTGCCAGCAGCGGACGGACAGGGACCATGCTCAACACCGGGGAGCTGTTTTTT; v_gene: TRBV7-2; abundance: -; d_gene: TRBD1; j_gene: TRBJ2-2; len: 18
CDR3aa: CASSIADRSFGYEQYF; CDR3nt: TGTGCCAGTAGTATCGCTGACAGGAGTTTCGGCTACGAGCAGTACTTC; v_gene: TRBV19; abundance: few; d_gene: -; j_gene: TRBJ2-7; len: 16
CDR3aa: CASSELGLMSNQPQHF; CDR3nt: TGTGCCAGCAGTGAACTGGGGTTAATGAGTAATCAGCCCCAGCATTTT; v_gene: TRBV2; abundance: -; d_gene: -; j_gene: TRBJ1-5; len: 16
CDR3aa: CASSPGTSTGELFF; CDR3nt: TGTGCCAGCAGTCCAGGGACCAGCACCGGGGAGCTGTTTTTT; v_gene: TRBV27; abundance: -; d_gene: -; j_gene: TRBJ2-2; len: 14
CDR3aa: CASRKKLTGANVLTF; CDR3nt: TGTGCCAGCAGAAAAAAGCTAACTGGGGCCAACGTCCTGACTTTC; v_gene: TRBV27; abundance: -; d_gene: -; j_gene: TRBJ2-6; len: 15
CDR3aa: CAWDAGASLETQYF; CDR3nt: TGTGCCTGGGACGCAGGGGCTAGTTTAGAGACCCAGTACTTC; v_gene: TRBV30; abundance: -; d_gene: -; j_gene: TRBJ2-5; len: 14
CDR3aa: CATSRDRGQGAVGYTF; CDR3nt: TGTGCCACCAGCAGAGATCGGGGACAGGGGGCAGTAGGCTACACCTTC; v_gene: TRBV15; abundance: -; d_gene: TRBD1; j_gene: TRBJ1-2; len: 16
CDR3aa: CAAGFIVTQYF; CDR3nt: TGTGCAGCTGGCTTTATAGTTACGCAGTATTTT; v_gene: TRBV27; abundance: -; d_gene: -; j_gene: TRBJ2-3; len: 11
CDR3aa: CASSIGRAQDTQYF; CDR3nt: TGCGCCAGCAGCATCGGACGGGCACAAGATACGCAGTATTTT; v_gene: TRBV5-1; abundance: -; d_gene: -; j_gene: TRBJ2-3; len: 14
CDR3aa: CASSQTSGGADTQYF; CDR3nt: TGTGCCAGCAGCCAAACTAGCGGCGGTGCAGATACGCAGTATTTT; v_gene: TRBV14; abundance: -; d_gene: TRBD2; j_gene: TRBJ2-3; len: 15
CDR3aa: CSALGTYGYTF; CDR3nt: TGCAGCGCTTTAGGAACCTATGGCTACACCTTC; v_gene: TRBV29-1; abundance: few; d_gene: -; j_gene: TRBJ1-2; len: 11
CDR3aa: CASSFKGQGYGYTF; CDR3nt: TGCGCCAGCAGCTTTAAAGGACAGGGCTATGGCTACACCTTC; v_gene: TRBV5-1; abundance: -; d_gene: TRBD1; j_gene: TRBJ1-2; len: 14
CDR3aa: CASSARGGYEQYF; CDR3nt: TGTGCCAGCAGTGCGCGAGGGGGATACGAGCAGTACTTC; v_gene: TRBV6-4; abundance: -; d_gene: -; j_gene: TRBJ2-7; len: 13
CDR3aa: CASSQISGWGNEQFF; CDR3nt: TGTGCCAGCAGCCAAATTAGCGGGTGGGGAAATGAGCAGTTCTTC; v_gene: TRBV11-2; abundance: -; d_gene: TRBD2; j_gene: TRBJ2-1; len: 15
CDR3aa: CASRMTSGANVLTF; CDR3nt: TGCGCCAGCAGAATGACCTCTGGGGCCAACGTCCTGACTTTC; v_gene: TRBV5-1; abundance: -; d_gene: -; j_gene: TRBJ2-6; len: 14
CDR3aa: CASSLVTGGLGTDTQYF; CDR3nt: TGCGCCAGCAGCTTGGTAACAGGGGGCTTGGGCACAGATACGCAGTATTTT; v_gene: TRBV5-1; abundance: -; d_gene: TRBD1; j_gene: TRBJ2-3; len: 17
CDR3aa: CASRSPGHTQYF; CDR3nt: TGTGCCAGCAGATCCCCGGGACATACGCAGTATTTT; v_gene: TRBV28; abundance: -; d_gene: -; j_gene: TRBJ2-3; len: 12
CDR3aa: CASSQGRDRAAETQYF; CDR3nt: TGTGCCAGCAGCCAAGGGAGGGACAGGGCGGCAGAGACCCAGTACTTC; v_gene: TRBV4-2; abundance: few; d_gene: TRBD1; j_gene: TRBJ2-5; len: 16
CDR3aa: CASSPTGTDTGELFF; CDR3nt: TGTGCCAGCAGCCCTACAGGGACGGACACCGGGGAGCTGTTTTTT; v_gene: TRBV4-2; abundance: -; d_gene: -; j_gene: TRBJ2-2; len: 15
CDR3aa: CASTNGGAYNEQFF; CDR3nt: TGTGCCAGCACCAATGGGGGGGCCTACAATGAGCAGTTCTTC; v_gene: TRBV28; abundance: -; d_gene: TRBD2; j_gene: TRBJ2-1; len: 14
CDR3aa: CATSRASGQLNTGELFF; CDR3nt: TGTGCCACCAGCAGAGCGAGCGGCCAATTAAACACCGGGGAGCTGTTTTTT; v_gene: TRBV15; abundance: -; d_gene: -; j_gene: TRBJ2-2; len: 17
CDR3aa: CASSSSLGRTLNTEAFF; CDR3nt: TGTGCCAGCAGCTCCTCTCTCGGGCGGACTCTGAACACTGAAGCTTTCTTT; v_gene: TRBV5-4; abundance: -; d_gene: -; j_gene: TRBJ1-1; len: 17
CDR3aa: CASSPGGASAGNTIYF; CDR3nt: TGTGCCAGCAGTCCCGGGGGGGCCTCGGCTGGAAACACCATATATTTT; v_gene: TRBV27; abundance: -; d_gene: -; j_gene: TRBJ1-3; len: 16
CDR3aa: CASSQTTNEQYF; CDR3nt: TGTGCCAGCAGCCAGACTACTAACGAGCAGTACTTC; v_gene: TRBV14; abundance: -; d_gene: -; j_gene: TRBJ2-7; len: 12
CDR3aa: CASSEWEGDANEKLFF; CDR3nt: TGTGCCAGCAGCGAGTGGGAGGGGGACGCTAATGAAAAACTGTTTTTT; v_gene: TRBV9; abundance: -; d_gene: -; j_gene: TRBJ1-4; len: 16
CDR3aa: CATSRVRENYGYTF; CDR3nt: TGTGCCACCAGCAGAGTCAGAGAAAACTATGGCTACACCTTC; v_gene: TRBV15; abundance: -; d_gene: -; j_gene: TRBJ1-2; len: 14
CDR3aa: CASSQSIGELFF; CDR3nt: TGCGCCAGCAGTCAATCGATCGGGGAGCTGTTTTTT; v_gene: TRBV23-1; abundance: few; d_gene: -; j_gene: TRBJ2-2; len: 12
CDR3aa: CAWTGGGDGETQYF; CDR3nt: TGTGCCTGGACCGGGGGCGGGGATGGGGAGACCCAGTACTTC; v_gene: TRBV30; abundance: -; d_gene: -; j_gene: TRBJ2-5; len: 14
CDR3aa: CASSGMEVSSYNEQFF; CDR3nt: TGTGCCAGCAGTGGGATGGAGGTCAGCTCCTACAATGAGCAGTTCTTC; v_gene: TRBV28; abundance: -; d_gene: -; j_gene: TRBJ2-1; len: 16
CDR3aa: CASSPLGQGAGETQYF; CDR3nt: TGTGCCAGCAGCCCCCTAGGACAGGGGGCTGGAGAGACCCAGTACTTC; v_gene: TRBV7-3; abundance: -; d_gene: TRBD1; j_gene: TRBJ2-5; len: 16
CDR3aa: CASSEQGQQNTEAFF; CDR3nt: TGTGCCAGCAGTGAACAGGGACAACAGAACACTGAAGCTTTCTTT; v_gene: TRBV2; abundance: -; d_gene: -; j_gene: TRBJ1-1; len: 15
CDR3aa: CASGRPVGNEKLFF; CDR3nt: TGTGCCAGCGGGAGACCTGTTGGGAATGAAAAACTGTTTTTT; v_gene: TRBV6-5; abundance: -; d_gene: -; j_gene: TRBJ1-4; len: 14
CDR3aa: CASSYEHNTEAFF; CDR3nt: TGTGCCAGCAGTTACGAGCACAACACTGAAGCTTTCTTT; v_gene: TRBV6-6; abundance: few; d_gene: -; j_gene: TRBJ1-1; len: 13
CDR3aa: CASSDSWTPGSGANVLTF; CDR3nt: TGTGCCAGCAGTGACTCGTGGACGCCAGGCTCTGGGGCCAACGTCCTGACTTTC; v_gene: TRBV6-4; abundance: -; d_gene: -; j_gene: TRBJ2-6; len: 18
CDR3aa: CASSGTGGLNQPQHF; CDR3nt: TGTGCCAGCAGCGGGACAGGGGGCCTAAATCAGCCCCAGCATTTT; v_gene: TRBV7-8; abundance: -; d_gene: TRBD1; j_gene: TRBJ1-5; len: 15